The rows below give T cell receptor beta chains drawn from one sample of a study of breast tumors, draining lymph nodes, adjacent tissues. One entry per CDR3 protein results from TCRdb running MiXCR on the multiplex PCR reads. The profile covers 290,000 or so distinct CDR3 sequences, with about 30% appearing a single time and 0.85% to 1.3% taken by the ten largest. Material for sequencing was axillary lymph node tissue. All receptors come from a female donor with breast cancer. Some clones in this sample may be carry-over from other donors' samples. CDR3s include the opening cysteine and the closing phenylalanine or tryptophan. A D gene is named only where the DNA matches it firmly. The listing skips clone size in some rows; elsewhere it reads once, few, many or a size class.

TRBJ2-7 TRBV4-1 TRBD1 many CASSRDRYFYEQYF TGCGCCAGCAGCCGGGACAGATACTTCTACGAGCAGTACTTC
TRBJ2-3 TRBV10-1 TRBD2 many CASSFSGSDTQYF TGCGCCAGCAGTTTTAGCGGGAGCGATACGCAGTATTTT
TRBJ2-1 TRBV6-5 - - CASSYQQGNEQFF TGTGCCAGCAGTTACCAACAGGGTAATGAGCAGTTCTTC
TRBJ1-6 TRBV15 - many CATETGPPNSPLHF TGTGCCACAGAAACCGGGCCCCCAAATTCACCCCTCCACTTT
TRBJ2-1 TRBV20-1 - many CSASLGDEQFF TGCAGTGCTAGTCTCGGAGATGAGCAGTTCTTC
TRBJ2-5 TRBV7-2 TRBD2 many CASSLLAGRAPGETQYF TGTGCCAGCAGCTTACTAGCGGGGAGGGCCCCAGGGGAGACCCAGTACTTC
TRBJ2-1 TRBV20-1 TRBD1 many CSAREGTGEANEQFF TGCAGTGCTAGAGAAGGGACAGGGGAGGCGAATGAGCAGTTCTTC
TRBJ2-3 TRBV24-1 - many CATSDLLSGQGDTQYF TGTGCCACCAGTGATTTGCTTTCAGGGCAAGGAGATACGCAGTATTTT
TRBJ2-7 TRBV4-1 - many CASSQAFSAVYEQYF TGCGCCAGCAGCCAGGCGTTTTCGGCAGTCTACGAGCAGTACTTC
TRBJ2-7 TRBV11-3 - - CAGSFLGGSVYEQYF TGTGCCGGCAGCTTTCTCGGGGGATCTGTCTACGAGCAGTACTTC
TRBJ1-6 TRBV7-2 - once CASSSADRHSPLHF TGTGCCAGCAGCTCGGCGGACAGACATTCACCCCTCCACTTT
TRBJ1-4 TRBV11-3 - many CASSTPGVLNEKLFF TGTGCCAGCAGTACACCAGGTGTCCTTAATGAAAAACTGTTTTTT
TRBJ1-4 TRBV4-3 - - CANSQVPTNEKLFF TGCGCCAACAGCCAAGTCCCAACTAATGAAAAACTGTTTTTT
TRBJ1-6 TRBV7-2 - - CVSSLLRSYSSPLHF TGTGTCAGCAGCTTATTGAGGTCCTATAGTTCACCCCTCCACTTT
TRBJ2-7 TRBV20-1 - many CSAIPGGGTNEQYF TGCAGTGCTATCCCCGGCGGAGGCACGAACGAGCAGTACTTC
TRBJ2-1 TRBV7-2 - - CASSFGHTYNEQSF TGTGCCAGCAGCTTTGGACACACGTACAATGAGCAGTCCTTC
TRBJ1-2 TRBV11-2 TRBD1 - CASSIRTGYGYTF TGTGCCAGCAGCATAAGGACAGGCTATGGCTACACCTTC
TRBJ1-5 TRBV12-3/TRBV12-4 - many CASTVGGLGNQPQHF TGTGCCAGCACCGTCGGGGGGCTAGGCAATCAGCCCCAGCATTTT
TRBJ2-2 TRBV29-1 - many CSVETGSPGELFF TGCAGCGTTGAAACAGGGTCCCCCGGGGAGCTGTTTTTT
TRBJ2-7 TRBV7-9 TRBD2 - CASSVGTSGRTVNEQYF TGTGCCAGCAGCGTCGGGACTAGCGGGAGGACGGTCAACGAGCAGTACTTC
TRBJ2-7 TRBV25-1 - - CATRGAGIYEQYF TGTGCCACCCGGGGCGCAGGAATCTACGAGCAGTACTTC
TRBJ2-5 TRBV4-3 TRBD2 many CASSQTSGRAETQYF TGCGCCAGCAGCCAAACTAGCGGGAGGGCCGAGACCCAGTACTTC
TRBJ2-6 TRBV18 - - CASSPTRDSGANVLTF TGTGCCAGCTCACCCACGCGGGACTCTGGGGCCAACGTCCTGACTTTC
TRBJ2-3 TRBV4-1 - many CASSHPNRPDTQYF TGCGCCAGCAGCCACCCAAACCGCCCAGATACGCAGTATTTT
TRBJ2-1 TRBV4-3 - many CASSQAGLRHNEQFF TGCGCCAGCAGCCAAGCGGGGTTGAGGCACAATGAGCAGTTCTTC
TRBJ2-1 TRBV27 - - CASSFSRGSPYNEQFF TGTGCCAGCAGTTTCAGCCGAGGATCACCTTACAATGAGCAGTTCTTC
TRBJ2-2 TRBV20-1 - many CSAREGTGVRAGELFF TGCAGTGCTAGGGAGGGTACGGGGGTTCGAGCGGGGGAGCTGTTTTTT
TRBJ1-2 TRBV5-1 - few CASSSRGGANYGYTF TGCGCCAGCAGCTCCCGGGGAGGGGCGAACTATGGCTACACCTTC
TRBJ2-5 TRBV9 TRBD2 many CASSGTSGAQETQYF TGTGCCAGCAGCGGGACTAGCGGGGCCCAAGAGACCCAGTACTTC
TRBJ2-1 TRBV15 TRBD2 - CATSSKTSAPQNEQFF TGTGCCACCAGCAGTAAAACTAGCGCCCCGCAGAATGAGCAGTTCTTC
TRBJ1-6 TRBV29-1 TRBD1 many CSVHDRVVAPLHF TGCAGCGTTCACGACAGGGTAGTCGCACCCCTCCACTTT
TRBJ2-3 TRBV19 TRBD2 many CASTISGSLTDTQYF TGTGCCAGTACCATTAGCGGGAGTCTCACAGATACGCAGTATTTT
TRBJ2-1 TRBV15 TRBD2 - CATSTGSGSRVYEQFF TGTGCCACCAGCACGGGTAGCGGGTCACGAGTCTATGAGCAGTTCTTC
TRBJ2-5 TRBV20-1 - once CSAQGGTAVGETQYF TGCAGTGCGCAAGGCGGAACGGCGGTCGGAGAGACCCAGTACTTC
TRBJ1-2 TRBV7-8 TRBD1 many CASSSGTAIYGYTF TGTGCCAGCAGCTCGGGGACAGCAATTTATGGCTACACCTTC
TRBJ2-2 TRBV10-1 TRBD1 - CASSVGTGIGELFF TGCGCCAGCAGTGTCGGGACAGGGATCGGGGAGCTGTTTTTT
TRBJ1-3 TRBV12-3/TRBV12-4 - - CASSRQASGNTLYF TGTGCCAGCAGTCGCCAAGCCTCTGGAAACACCTTATATTTT